This passage covers 13 T cell receptor beta chains from one sample sequenced in a study of CD8 T cells in Susac syndrome. cDNA came from about 0.5 to 1 ug RNA primed by random hexamers. MiXCR, run by TCRdb on the immunoSEQ multiplex PCR reads, gives a single entry per CDR3 protein. The sample yields about 200,000 distinct CDR3 sequences, roughly 96% seen once. The sample comprised CD4+ T cells from PBMCs. These receptor sequences come from a human donor with multiple sclerosis.

This clonotype has a single count. The V call is TRBV7-3, the J call TRBJ2-2; TRBD2 is a possible D gene (5 bases). Germline V gene lookup returns CDR1 SGHTA and CDR2 FQGTGA. This CDR3 is 16 amino acids long. V was cut by 2 bases and J by 6 bases, with 16 bases left in between. CDR3 in amino acids: CASSLLPGSRSGELFF. The CDR3 DNA reads as TGTGCCAGCAGCTTACTTCCGGGGTCACGATCCGGGGAGCTGTTTTTT.

The chain has TRBV30 and TRBJ1-5; maybe TRBD1 (5 bases). The length of the CDR3 is 12 residues. V lost 5 bases, J lost 4 bases, and 9 bases lay in between. Germline lookup yields CDR1 GTSNPN and CDR2 SVGIG (reference sequence). The CDR3 DNA sequence: TGTGCCTGGGGGGACCTTAATCAGCCCCAGCATTTT. Amino acids: CAWGDLNQPQHF.

This chain's CDR3 is CSARPPTGGGYTF. In DNA, the CDR3 is TGCAGTGCTCGACCCCCAACAGGGGGCGGCTACACCTTC. The V gene is TRBV20-1, the J gene TRBJ1-2, with 9 nucleotides matching TRBD1. The CDR3 length is 13 residues. V lost 5 bases and J lost 8; bases outside the gene matches: 9. Germline CDR1 DFQATT, CDR2 SNEGSKA (reference sequence).

The rearrangement uses TRBV5-1 and TRBJ1-1, with no clear D. The CDR3 totals 13 residues. V lost 3 bases to trimming and J lost 7 bases, with 13 bases between them. Per the germline V gene, CDR1 is SGHRS and CDR2 is YFSETQ. This CDR3 reads CASSSQSGNEAFF. The DNA of the CDR3 is TGCGCCAGCAGCTCACAGTCAGGAAATGAAGCTTTCTTT.

This clonotype appeared a single time. In DNA form, the CDR3 reads TGTGCCTGGAGTCGGCAGCCTACTAACTATGGCTACACCTTC. Its protein product is CAWSRQPTNYGYTF. This chain uses TRBV30 with TRBJ1-2; no clear D gene. Germline CDR1 and CDR2: GTSNPN and SVGIG (reference sequence). The CDR3 spans 14 residues. V was pared by 2 bases and J by 0 bases, with 10 bases between.

The V gene is TRBV30, the J gene TRBJ2-7, with a possible D match to TRBD1 (5 bases). Germline V gene data show CDR1 as GTSNPN and CDR2 as SVGIG (reference sequence). V was shortened by 4 bases and J by 3 bases, with 13 bases between the two germline ends. The CDR3 totals 13 residues. CDR3 sequence reads: CAWTKGVYYEQYF. For the CDR3, the DNA is TGTGCCTGGACAAAAGGGGTTTACTACGAGCAGTACTTC.

This clonotype occurred once. This chain connects TRBV19 to TRBJ2-1; D perhaps matches TRBD1 (6 bases). V was pared by 2 bases and J by 5 bases, with 16 bases between. The CDR3 length is 16 residues. Germline-derived CDR1 and CDR2 are LNHDA and SQIVND (reference sequence). The CDR3 loop is CASSITTGSSHNEQFF. CDR3 nucleotide sequence: TGTGCCAGTAGTATAACTACAGGGTCTAGTCACAATGAGCAGTTCTTC.

The chain employs TRBV29-1 and TRBJ2-5; TRBD2 might be the D (5 bases). The CDR3 runs 13 residues. Germline V gives CDR1 SQVTM, CDR2 ANQGSEA. Trimming took off 6 bases at V and 2 bases at J, with 13 bases between the two ends. CDR3 coding DNA: TGCAGCGTCCGGACTGAATCTCAAGAGACCCAGTACTTC. This gives the protein CSVRTESQETQYF.

In its sample, this clonotype was seen a few times. The J gene is TRBJ2-1, the V gene TRBV19; maybe TRBD2 (5 bases). Germline-derived CDR1 and CDR2 are LNHDA and SQIVND (reference sequence). The length of the CDR3 is 15 residues. The germline V and J ends were trimmed by 5 bases and 0 bases, with 11 bases remaining between them. CDR3 DNA: TGTGCCAGTAGTGCATCCAGCGGCTCCTACAATGAGCAGTTCTTC. Translating gives CASSASSGSYNEQFF.

This clonotype was seen only a few times. The chain combines TRBV18 with TRBJ2-5, with D unclear. The V and J ends lost 6 bases and 4 bases respectively, with 6 bases between them. The CDR3 sequence is 11 residues long. Germline V gene data show CDR1 as KGHSH and CDR2 as LQKENI. The CDR3 nucleotides are TGTGCCAGCTCCCCAACAGAGACCCAGTACTTC. It translates to CASSPTETQYF.

This clonotype has a single count. The CDR3 nucleotides read TGCAGTGCTAGCCTAGCGGGAGTGGATGAGCAGTTCTTC. The encoded protein is CSASLAGVDEQFF. The chain employs TRBV20-1 and TRBJ2-1; TRBD2 aligns across 10 bases. CDR1 DFQATT and CDR2 SNEGSKA come from the germline V gene (reference sequence). There are 13 residues in the CDR3. V lost 3 bases, J lost 8 bases, and 4 bases stayed unmatched.

This sequence joins TRBV19 and TRBJ2-1; 7 bases agree with TRBD2. This CDR3 contains 12 residues. V gave up 0 bases and J gave up 15 bases; unmatched junction bases: 5. Germline assignment: CDR1 LNHDA and CDR2 SQIVND (reference sequence). The CDR3 region has the DNA TGTGCCAGTAGTATAGAGCGGGGGTTTCTGTTCTTC. Its translation: CASSIERGFLFF.

This chain connects TRBV12-3 or TRBV12-4 to TRBJ2-1; D is undetermined. Trimming cost V 5 bases and J 7 bases, with 9 bases left between them. The CDR3 spans 12 residues. CDR3 nucleotides: TGTGCCAGCAGTCATTTCAAGAATGAGCAGTTCTTC. It is translated as CASSHFKNEQFF.